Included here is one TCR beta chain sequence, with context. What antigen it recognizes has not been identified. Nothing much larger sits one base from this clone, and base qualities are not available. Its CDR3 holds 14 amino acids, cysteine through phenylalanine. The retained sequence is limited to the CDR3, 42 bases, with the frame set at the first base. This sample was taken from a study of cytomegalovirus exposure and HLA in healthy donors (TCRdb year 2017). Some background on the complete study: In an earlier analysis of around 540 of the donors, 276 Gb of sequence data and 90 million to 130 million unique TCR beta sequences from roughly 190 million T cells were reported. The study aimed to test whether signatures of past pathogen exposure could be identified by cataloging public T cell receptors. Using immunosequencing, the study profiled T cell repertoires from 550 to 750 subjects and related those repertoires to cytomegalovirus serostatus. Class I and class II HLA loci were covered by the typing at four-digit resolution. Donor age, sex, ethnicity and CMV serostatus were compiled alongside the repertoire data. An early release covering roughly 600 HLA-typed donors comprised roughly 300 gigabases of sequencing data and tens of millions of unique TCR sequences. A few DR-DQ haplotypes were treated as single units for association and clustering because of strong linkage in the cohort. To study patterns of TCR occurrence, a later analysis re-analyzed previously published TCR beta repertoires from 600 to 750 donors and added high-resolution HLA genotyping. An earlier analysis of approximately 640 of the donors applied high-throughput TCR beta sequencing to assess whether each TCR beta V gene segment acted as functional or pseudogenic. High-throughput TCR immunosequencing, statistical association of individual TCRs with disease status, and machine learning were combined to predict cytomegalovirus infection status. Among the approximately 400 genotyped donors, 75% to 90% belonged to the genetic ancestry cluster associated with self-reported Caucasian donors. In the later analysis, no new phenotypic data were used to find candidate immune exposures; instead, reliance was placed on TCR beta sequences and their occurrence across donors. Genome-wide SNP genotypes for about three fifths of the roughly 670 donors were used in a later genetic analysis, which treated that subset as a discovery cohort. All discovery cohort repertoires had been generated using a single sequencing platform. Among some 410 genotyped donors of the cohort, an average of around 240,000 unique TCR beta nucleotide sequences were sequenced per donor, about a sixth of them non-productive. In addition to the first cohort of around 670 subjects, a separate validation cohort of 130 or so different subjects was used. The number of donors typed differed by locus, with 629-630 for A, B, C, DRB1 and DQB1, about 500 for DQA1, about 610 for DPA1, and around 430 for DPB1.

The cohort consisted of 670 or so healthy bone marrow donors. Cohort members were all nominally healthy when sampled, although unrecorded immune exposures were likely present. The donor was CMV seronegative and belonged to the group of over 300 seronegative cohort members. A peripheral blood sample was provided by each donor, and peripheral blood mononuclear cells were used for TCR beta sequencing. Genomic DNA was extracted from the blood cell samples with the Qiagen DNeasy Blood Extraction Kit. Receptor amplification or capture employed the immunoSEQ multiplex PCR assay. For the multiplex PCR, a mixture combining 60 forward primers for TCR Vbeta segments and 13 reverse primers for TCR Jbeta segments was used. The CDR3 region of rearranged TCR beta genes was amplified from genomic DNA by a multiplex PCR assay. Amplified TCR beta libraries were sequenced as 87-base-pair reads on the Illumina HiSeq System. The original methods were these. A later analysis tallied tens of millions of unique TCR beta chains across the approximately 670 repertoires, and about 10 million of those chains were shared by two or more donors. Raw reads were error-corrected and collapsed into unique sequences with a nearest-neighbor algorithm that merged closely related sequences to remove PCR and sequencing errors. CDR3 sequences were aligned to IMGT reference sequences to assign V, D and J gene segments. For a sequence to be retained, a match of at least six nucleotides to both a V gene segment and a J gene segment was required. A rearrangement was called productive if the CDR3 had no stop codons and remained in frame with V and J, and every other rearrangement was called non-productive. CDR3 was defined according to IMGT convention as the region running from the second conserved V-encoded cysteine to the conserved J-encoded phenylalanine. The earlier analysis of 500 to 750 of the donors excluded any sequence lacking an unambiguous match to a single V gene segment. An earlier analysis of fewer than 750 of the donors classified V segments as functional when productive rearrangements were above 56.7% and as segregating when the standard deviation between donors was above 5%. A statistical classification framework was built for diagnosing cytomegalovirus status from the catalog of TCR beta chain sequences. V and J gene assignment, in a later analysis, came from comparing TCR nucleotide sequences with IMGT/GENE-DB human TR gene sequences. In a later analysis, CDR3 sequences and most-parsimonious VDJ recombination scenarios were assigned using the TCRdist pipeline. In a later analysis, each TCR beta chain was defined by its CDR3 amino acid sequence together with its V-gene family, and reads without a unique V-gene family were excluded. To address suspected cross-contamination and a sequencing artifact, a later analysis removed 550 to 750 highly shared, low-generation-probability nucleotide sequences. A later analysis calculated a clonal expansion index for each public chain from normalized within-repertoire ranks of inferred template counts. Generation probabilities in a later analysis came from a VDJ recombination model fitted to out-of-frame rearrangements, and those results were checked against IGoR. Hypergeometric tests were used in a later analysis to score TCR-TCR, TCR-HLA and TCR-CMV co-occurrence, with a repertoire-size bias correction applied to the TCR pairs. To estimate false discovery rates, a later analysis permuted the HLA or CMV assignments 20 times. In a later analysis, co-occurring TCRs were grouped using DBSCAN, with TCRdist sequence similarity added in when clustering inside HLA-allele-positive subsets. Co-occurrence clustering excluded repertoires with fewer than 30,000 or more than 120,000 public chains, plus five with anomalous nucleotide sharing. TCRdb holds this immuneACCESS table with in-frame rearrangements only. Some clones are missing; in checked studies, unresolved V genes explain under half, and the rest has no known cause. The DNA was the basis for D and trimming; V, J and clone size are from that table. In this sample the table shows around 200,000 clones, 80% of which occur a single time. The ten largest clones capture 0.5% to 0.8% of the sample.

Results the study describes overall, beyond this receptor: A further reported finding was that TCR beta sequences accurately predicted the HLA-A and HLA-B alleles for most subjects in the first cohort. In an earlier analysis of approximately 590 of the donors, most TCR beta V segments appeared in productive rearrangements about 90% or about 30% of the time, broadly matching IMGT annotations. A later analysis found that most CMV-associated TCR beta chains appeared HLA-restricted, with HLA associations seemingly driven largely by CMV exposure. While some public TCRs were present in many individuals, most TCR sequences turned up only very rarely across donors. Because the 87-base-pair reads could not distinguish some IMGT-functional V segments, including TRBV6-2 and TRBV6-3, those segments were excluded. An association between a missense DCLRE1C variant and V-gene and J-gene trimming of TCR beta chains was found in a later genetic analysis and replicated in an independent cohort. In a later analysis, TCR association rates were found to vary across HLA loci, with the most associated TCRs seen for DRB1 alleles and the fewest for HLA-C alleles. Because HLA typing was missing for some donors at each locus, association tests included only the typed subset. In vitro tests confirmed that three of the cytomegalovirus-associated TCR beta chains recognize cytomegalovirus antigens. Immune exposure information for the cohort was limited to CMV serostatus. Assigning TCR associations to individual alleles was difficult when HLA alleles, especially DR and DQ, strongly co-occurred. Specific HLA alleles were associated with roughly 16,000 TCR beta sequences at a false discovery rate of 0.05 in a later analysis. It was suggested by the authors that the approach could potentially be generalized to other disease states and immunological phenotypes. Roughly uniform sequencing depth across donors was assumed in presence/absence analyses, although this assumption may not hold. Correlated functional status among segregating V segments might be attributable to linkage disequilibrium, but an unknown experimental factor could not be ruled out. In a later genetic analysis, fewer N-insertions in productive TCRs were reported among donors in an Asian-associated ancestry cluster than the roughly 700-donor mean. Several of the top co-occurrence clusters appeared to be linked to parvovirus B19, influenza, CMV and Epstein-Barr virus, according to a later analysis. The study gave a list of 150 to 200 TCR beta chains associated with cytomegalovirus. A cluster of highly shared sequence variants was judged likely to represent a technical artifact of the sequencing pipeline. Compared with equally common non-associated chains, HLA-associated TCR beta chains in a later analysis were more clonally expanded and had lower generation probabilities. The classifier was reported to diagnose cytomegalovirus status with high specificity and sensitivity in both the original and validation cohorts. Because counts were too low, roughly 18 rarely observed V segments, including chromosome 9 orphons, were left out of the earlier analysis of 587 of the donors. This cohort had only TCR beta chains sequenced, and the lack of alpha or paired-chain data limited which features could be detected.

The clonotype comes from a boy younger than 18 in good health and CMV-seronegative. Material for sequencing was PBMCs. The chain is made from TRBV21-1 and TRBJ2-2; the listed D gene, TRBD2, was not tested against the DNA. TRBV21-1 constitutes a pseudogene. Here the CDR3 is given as CASIREGHTGELFF. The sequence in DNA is TGTGCCAGCATCCGGGAGGGCCATACCGGGGAGCTGTTTTTT.